This T cell receptor beta chain comes out of a study of cytotoxic CD8 clonotypes in ibrutinib-treated CLL. Background on the study: The subjects consisted of 11 relapsed/refractory and roughly 14 treatment-naive individuals, with roughly 17 IGHV unmutated.

Extraction of 1.5 to 2.5 micrograms of genomic DNA from cryopreserved PBMCs supplied material for TCR beta libraries. This CDR3 region has 14 residues. V lost 6 bases and J 5 bases, leaving 15 bases between the germline ends. CDR1 MNHEY and CDR2 SVGAGI come from the germline V gene. Using immunoSEQ multiplex PCR, the repertoire was profiled, and TCRdb retains in-frame clones only, with some absent. The sample has 130,000 to 150,000 clones; approximately 90% are singletons. Turning to this clone: Its antigen remains unknown.

Regarding the study as a whole: Timing of sampling differed between sustained-remission and progressing patients. Higher clonality was seen at ibrutinib response and a return toward baseline at progression.

The sample here was PBMCs, taken after 12 months of ibrutinib treatment. The rearrangement joins TRBV6-5 to TRBJ2-3; the D gene is possibly TRBD2 (6 bases). This receptor was identified in a human donor with chronic lymphocytic leukemia. CDR3 DNA sequence: TGTGCCAGCAGGCGCGGGCGGGAAAGAGATACGCAGTATTTT. It encodes CASRRGRERDTQYF.